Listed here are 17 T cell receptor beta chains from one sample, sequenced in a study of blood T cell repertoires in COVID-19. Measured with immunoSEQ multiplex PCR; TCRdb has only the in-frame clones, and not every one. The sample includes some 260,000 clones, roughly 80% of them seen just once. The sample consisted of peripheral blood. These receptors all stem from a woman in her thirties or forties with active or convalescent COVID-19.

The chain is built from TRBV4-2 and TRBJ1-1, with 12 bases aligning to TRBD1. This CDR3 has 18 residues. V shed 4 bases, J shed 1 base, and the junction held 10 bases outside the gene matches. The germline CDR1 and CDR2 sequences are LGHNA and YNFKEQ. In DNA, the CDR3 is TGTGCCAGCAGCCCGTCGGGGACAGGGGGCGTTGGGAACACTGAAGCTTTCTTT. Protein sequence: CASSPSGTGGVGNTEAFF.

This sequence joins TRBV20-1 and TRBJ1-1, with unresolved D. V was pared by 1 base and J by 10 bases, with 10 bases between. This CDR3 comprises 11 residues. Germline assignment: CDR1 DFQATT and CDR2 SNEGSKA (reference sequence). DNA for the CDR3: TGCAGTGCTAGAGGAATGCCGGGAGCTTTCTTT. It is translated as CSARGMPGAFF.

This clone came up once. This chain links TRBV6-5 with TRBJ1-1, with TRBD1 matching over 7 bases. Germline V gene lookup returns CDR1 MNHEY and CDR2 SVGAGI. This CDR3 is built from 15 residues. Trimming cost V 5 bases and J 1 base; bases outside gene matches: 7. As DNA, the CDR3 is TGTGCCAGCAGTCAGCGGCAGGGGGGGAACACTGAAGCTTTCTTT. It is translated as CASSQRQGGNTEAFF.

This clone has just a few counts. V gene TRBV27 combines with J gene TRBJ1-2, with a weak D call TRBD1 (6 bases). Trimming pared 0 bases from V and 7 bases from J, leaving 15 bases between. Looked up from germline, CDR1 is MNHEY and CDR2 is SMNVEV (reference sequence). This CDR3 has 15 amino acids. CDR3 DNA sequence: TGTGCCAGCAGTTTATCCTCACAGGGTCCAGGTGGCTACACCTTC. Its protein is CASSLSSQGPGGYTF.

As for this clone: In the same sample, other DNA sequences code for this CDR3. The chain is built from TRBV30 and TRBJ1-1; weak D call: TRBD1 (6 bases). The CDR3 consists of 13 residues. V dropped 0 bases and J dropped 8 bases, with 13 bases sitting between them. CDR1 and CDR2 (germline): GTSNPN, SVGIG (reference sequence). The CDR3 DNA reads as TGTGCCTGGAGTGTAAGGGGGGGGTCCGAAGCTTTCTTT. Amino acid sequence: CAWSVRGGSEAFF.

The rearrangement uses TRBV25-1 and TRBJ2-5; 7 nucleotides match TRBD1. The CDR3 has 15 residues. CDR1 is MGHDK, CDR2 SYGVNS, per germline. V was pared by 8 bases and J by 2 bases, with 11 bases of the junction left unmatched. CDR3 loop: CASSRAGTAQETQYF. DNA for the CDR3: TGTGCCAGCTCCCGGGCCGGGACAGCACAAGAGACCCAGTACTTC.

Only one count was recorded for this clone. The CDR3, as DNA: TGTGCCAGCAGCTTAGAGATAGGTCAGGCCGAGCAGTACTTC. Translation: CASSLEIGQAEQYF. The chain uses TRBV7-2 and TRBJ2-7, with D hard to call. V was pared by 1 base and J by 6 bases, with 13 bases between. This CDR3 region has 14 residues. Looked up from germline, CDR1 is SGHTA and CDR2 is FQGNSA.

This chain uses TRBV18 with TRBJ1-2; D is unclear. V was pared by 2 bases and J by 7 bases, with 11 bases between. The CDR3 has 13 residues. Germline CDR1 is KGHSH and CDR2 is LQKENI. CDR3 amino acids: CASSPTREGGYTF. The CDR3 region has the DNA TGTGCCAGCTCACCAACAAGGGAGGGTGGCTACACCTTC.

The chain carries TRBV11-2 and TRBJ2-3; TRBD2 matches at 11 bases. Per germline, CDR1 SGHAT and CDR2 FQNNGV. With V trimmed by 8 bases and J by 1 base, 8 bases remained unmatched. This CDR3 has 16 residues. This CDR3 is CASGRKLAGGTDTQYF. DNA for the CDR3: TGTGCCAGCGGCAGGAAACTAGCGGGGGGCACAGATACGCAGTATTTT.

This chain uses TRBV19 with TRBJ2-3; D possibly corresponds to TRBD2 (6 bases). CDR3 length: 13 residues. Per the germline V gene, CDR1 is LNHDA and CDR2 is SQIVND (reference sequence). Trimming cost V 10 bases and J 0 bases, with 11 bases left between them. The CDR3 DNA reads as TGTGCCACCAAGGACTATAGCACAGATACGCAGTATTTT. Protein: CATKDYSTDTQYF.

DNA for the CDR3: TGTGCCAGCAGCGGACAGGGTTCGCTCACAGATACGCAGTATTTT. This gives the protein CASSGQGSLTDTQYF. This chain connects TRBV7-9 to TRBJ2-3, with 8 bases that match TRBD1. J lost 2 bases, V lost 5 bases, and 6 bases had no gene match. Per germline, CDR1 SEHNR and CDR2 FQNEAQ (reference sequence). The CDR3 is 15 residues long.

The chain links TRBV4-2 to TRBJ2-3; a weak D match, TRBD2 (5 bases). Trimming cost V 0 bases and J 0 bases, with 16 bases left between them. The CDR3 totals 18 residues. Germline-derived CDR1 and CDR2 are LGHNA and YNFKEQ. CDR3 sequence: CASSQERRTLSSTDTQYF. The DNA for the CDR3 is TGTGCCAGCAGCCAAGAGAGGCGGACTCTCTCAAGCACAGATACGCAGTATTTT.

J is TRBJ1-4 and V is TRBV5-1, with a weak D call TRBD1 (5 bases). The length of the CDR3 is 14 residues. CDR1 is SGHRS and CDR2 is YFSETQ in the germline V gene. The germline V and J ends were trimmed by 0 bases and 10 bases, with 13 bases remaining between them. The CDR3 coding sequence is TGCGCCAGCAGCTTGGGCGGGGGAGAGGGAAAACTGTTTTTT. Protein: CASSLGGGEGKLFF.

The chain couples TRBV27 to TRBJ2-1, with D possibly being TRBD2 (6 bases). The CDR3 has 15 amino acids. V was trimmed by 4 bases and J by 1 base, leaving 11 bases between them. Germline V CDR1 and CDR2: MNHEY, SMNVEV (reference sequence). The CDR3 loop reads CASSWGGASYNEQFF. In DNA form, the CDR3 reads TGTGCCAGCAGTTGGGGCGGGGCGTCCTACAATGAGCAGTTCTTC.

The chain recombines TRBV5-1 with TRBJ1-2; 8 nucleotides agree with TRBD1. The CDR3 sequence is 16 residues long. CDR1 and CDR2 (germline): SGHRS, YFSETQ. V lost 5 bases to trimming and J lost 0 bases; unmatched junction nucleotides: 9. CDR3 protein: CASRLTGALANYGYTF. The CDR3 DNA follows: TGCGCCAGCAGGTTGACAGGGGCTCTAGCTAACTATGGCTACACCTTC.

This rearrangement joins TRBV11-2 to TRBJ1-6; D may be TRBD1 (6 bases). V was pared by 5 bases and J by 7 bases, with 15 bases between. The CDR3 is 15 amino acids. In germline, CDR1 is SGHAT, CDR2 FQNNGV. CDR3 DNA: TGTGCCAGCAGCCTAACAGGGAGAGACAATTCACCCCTCCACTTT. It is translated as CASSLTGRDNSPLHF.

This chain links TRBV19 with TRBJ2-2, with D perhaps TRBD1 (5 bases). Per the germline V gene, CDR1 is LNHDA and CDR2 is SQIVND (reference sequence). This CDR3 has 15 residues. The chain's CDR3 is CATRLTGGPTGELFF. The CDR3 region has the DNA TGTGCGACGCGGTTAACAGGTGGGCCAACCGGGGAGCTGTTTTTT.